This T cell receptor (beta chain) was captured in a study of blood T cells in healthy people across ages. In germline, CDR1 is DFQATT, CDR2 SNEGSKA (reference sequence). This CDR3 comprises 17 residues. Each sample had at least 7 million PBMCs isolated. The use of a sample-barcoded 5' primer and a J-beta primer mix characterized a second PCR of roughly 6 to 11 cycles. TCRdb re-derived calls from the 5' RACE reads in MiXCR, one entry per CDR3 protein. The table includes about 560,000 distinct CDR3 sequences, about 28% detected once. These same records also appear under a second study, on T cells of mothers and their children. Turning to that study: In related and unrelated pairs alike, thymic selection shapes TCR recombination output, with inherited differences minor.

The source is a boy younger than 10 in good health. The sequencing input was blood. The V gene is TRBV20-1, the J gene TRBJ2-5; 9 nucleotides align to TRBD1. The J call may be incorrect, as the DNA end agrees better with TRBJ2-7. The CDR3 here is CSARGKGTGRSNYEQYF. The CDR3 DNA is TGCAGTGCTAGGGGTAAGGGGACAGGGAGGTCAAACTACGAGCAGTACTTC.